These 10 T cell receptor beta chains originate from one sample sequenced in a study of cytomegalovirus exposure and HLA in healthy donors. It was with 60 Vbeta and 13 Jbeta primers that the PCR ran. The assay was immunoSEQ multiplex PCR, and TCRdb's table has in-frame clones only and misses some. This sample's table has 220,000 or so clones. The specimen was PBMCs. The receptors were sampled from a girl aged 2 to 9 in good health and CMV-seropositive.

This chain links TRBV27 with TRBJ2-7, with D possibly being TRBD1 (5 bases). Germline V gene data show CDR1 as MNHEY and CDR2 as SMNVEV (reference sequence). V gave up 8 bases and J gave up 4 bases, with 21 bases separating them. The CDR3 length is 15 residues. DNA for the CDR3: TGTGCCAGCCAACTGAGGCAGGGTAGAATGTACGAGCAGTACTTC. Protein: CASQLRQGRMYEQYF.

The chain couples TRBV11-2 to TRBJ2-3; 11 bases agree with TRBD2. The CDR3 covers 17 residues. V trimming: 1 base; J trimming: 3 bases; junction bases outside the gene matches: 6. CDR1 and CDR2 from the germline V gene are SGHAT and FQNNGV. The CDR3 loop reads CASSLGLAGGGTDTQYF. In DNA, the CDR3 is TGTGCCAGCAGCTTAGGTCTAGCGGGAGGAGGTACAGATACGCAGTATTTT.

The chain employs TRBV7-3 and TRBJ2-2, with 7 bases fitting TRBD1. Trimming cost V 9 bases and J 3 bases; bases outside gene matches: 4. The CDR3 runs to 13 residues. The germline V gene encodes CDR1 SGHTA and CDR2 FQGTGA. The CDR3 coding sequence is TGTGCCAGTAATACAGGGGACACCGGGGAGCTGTTTTTT. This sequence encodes CASNTGDTGELFF.

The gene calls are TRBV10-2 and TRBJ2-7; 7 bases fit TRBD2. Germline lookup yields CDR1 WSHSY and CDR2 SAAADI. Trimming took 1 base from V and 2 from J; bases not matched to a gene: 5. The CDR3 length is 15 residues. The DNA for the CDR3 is TGCGCCAGCAGTGAGTGGCTAGCGGACACCTACGAGCAGTACTTC. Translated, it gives CASSEWLADTYEQYF.

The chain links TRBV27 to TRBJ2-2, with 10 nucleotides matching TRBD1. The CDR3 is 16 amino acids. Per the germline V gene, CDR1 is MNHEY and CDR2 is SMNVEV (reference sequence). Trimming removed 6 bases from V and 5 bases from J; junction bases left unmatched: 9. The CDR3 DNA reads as TGTGCCAGCAGCTTTCGGACAGGGGGAGGGACCGGGGAGCTGTTTTTT. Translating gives CASSFRTGGGTGELFF.

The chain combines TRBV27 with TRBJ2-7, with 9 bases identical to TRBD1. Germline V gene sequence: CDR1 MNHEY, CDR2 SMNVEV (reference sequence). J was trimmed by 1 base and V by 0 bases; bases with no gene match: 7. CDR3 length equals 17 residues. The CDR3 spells CASSLSTTGGFSYEQYF. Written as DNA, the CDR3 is TGTGCCAGCAGTTTATCGACGACAGGGGGTTTTTCCTACGAGCAGTACTTC.

CDR3 protein: CATSAGSSNEQFF. Here the CDR3 DNA reads TGTGCCACCTCCGCGGGGAGTAGCAATGAGCAGTTCTTC. This rearrangement joins TRBV2 to TRBJ2-1; TRBD2 might be the D (6 bases). Germline CDR1 reads SNHLY; CDR2 reads FYNNEI. V was pared by 10 bases and J by 6 bases, with 16 bases between. There are 13 residues in the CDR3.

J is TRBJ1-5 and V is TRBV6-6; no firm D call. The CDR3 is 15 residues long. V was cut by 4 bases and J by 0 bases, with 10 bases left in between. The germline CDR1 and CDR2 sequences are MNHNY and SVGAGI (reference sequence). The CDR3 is CASSSRRGSNQPQHF. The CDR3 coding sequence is TGTGCCAGCAGTTCCCGACGGGGTAGCAATCAGCCCCAGCATTTT.

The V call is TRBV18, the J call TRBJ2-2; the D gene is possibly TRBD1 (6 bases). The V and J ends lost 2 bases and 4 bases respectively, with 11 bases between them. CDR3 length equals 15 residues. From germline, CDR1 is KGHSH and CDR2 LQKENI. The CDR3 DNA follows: TGTGCCAGCTCACCAGCAGGGGTGAGCACCGGGGAGCTGTTTTTT. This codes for CASSPAGVSTGELFF. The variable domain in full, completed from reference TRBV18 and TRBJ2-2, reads NAGVMQNPRHLVRRRGQEARLRCSPMKGHSHVYWYRQLPEEGLKFMVYLQKENIIDESGMPKERFSAEFPKEGPSILRIQQVVRGDSAAYFCASSPAGVSTGELFFGEGSRLTVL.

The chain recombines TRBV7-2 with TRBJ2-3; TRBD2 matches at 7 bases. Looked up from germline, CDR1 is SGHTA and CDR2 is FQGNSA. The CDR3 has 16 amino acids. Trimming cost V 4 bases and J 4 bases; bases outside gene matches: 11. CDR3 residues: CASSSYGGVYPDTQYF. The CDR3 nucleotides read TGTGCCAGCAGCTCTTATGGGGGGGTCTACCCAGATACGCAGTATTTT. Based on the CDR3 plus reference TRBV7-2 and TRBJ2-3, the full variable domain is GAGVSQSPSNKVTEKGKDVELRCDPISGHTALYWYRQSLGQGLEFLIYFQGNSAPDKSGLPSDRFSAERTGGSVSTLTIQRTQQEDSAVYLCASSSYGGVYPDTQYFGPGTRLTVL.